This note documents a single TCR beta chain sequence. It has no known antigen specificity. No base-level quality is on record; no much larger clone is a single base apart. These data are taken from a study of CXCR4 blockade with PD-1 therapy in pancreatic cancer (dated by TCRdb to the late 2010s). For the study in its entirety: Multiplex immunohistochemistry and TCRbeta immunosequencing of resected pancreatic ductal adenocarcinoma were combined in the study with ex vivo slice culture in which PD-1 and CXCR4 blockade were tested. To assess intratumoral heterogeneity, two geographically distinct regions from each of roughly 6 tumors were TCR-sequenced. General conclusions and limits of the study: Because only TCRbeta chains were sequenced, true antigen-specificity overlap among convergent dominant clones remained unconfirmed while awaiting paired alpha-beta single-cell sequencing. Clonal expansion was observed in tumors, with a mean productive clonality of approximately 0.15 compared with roughly 0.046 in healthy blood, but no correlation between clonality and survival was found. A strong correlation was found between amino acid clone frequency and the number of distinct nucleotide rearrangements encoding each amino acid clone, suggesting convergent selection by common tumor antigens.

Extracted DNA was used for immunosequencing of TCRbeta CDR3 regions with the immunoSEQ Assay at Adaptive Biotechnologies. The study's processing was this. To measure the absolute abundance of each unique TCRbeta CDR3, the sequences were collapsed and filtered. Clonality was calculated as 1 minus Pielou's evenness, with only productive in-frame rearrangements included in the computation. Regional overlap tracked the top 100 nucleotide rearrangements across paired samples, with Morisita index comparing paired versus unrelated samples. Convergence of nucleotide rearrangements onto identical amino acid sequences was assessed with the immunoSEQ Rearrangement Details tool. Entries here come from immuneACCESS through TCRdb and include only in-frame sequences with V and J called. Some clones fail to appear in such tables; in the studies checked, an unresolved V gene covers under half of the shortfall, and the cause of the remainder is unknown. That table gives V, J and clone size, and the DNA gave D and trimming. The table for this sample lists over 7,500 clones; about 60% of them were counted only once. The biggest ten clones account for 5.5% to 8.5% of the sample.

None of the patients whose archived tumor blocks were used had received neoadjuvant therapy prior to resection. The preserved-tissue arm of the study used approximately 30 surgical resection samples from 20 to 25 previously untreated pancreatic ductal adenocarcinoma patients. For the resection arm, ten 5-micron curls of FFPE tumor adjacent to the multiplex immunohistochemistry slide were used for DNA extraction. The sequenced sample was tumor tissue. This clonotype was sampled from a human donor with pancreatic ductal adenocarcinoma.

CDR3 sequence: CSVSSGQVTQYF. The bases read TGCAGCGTTAGCTCTGGACAGGTGACCCAGTACTTC. This chain joins TRBV29-1 to TRBJ2-5; 7 bases in the middle match TRBD1. The CDR3 runs 12 amino acids, cysteine and phenylalanine included. Only the CDR3 DNA stays, 36 bases, in frame from base 1. For this chain, trimming is 5 bases at the V end and 7 bases at the J end, and the number of junction bases without a gene match is 7. Reading the germline V gene gives CDR1 SQVTM and CDR2 ANQGSEA.